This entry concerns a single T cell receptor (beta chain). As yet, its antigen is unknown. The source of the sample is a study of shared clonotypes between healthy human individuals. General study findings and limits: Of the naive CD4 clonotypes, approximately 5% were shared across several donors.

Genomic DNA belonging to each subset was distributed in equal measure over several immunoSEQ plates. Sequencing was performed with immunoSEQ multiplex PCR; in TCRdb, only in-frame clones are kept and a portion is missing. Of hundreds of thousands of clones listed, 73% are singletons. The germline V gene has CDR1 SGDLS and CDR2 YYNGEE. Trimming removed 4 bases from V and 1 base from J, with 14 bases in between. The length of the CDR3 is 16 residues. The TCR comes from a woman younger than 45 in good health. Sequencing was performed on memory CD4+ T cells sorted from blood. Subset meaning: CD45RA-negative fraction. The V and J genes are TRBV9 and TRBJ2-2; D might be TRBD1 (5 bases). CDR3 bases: TGTGCCAGCAGCAGGGGTGGGCCAGAGAACACCGGGGAGCTGTTTTTT. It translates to CASSRGGPENTGELFF.